These 3 T cell receptor beta chains came from one sample sequenced in a study of blood T cells in healthy people across ages. A second about 6 to 12 cycle PCR used barcoded and J-beta primers. TCRdb reprocessed the 5' RACE reads with MiXCR, giving one entry per CDR3 protein. The sample has under 700,000 distinct CDR3 sequences, nearly 25% seen once. This sample also belongs to another study, concerning T cells of mothers and their children.

Sample: blood. The receptor set was obtained from a boy aged 5 to 17 in good health.

The chain has TRBV12-5 and TRBJ2-1, with 9 bases aligning to TRBD2. The CDR3 runs to 13 residues. V dropped 5 bases and J dropped 8; count of bases not matched to a gene: 4. Germline CDR1 LGHNT, CDR2 FRNRAP. The CDR3 is CASGQIAGDEQFF. The CDR3 region has the DNA TGTGCTAGTGGTCAAATAGCGGGAGATGAGCAGTTCTTC.

J is TRBJ2-7 and V is TRBV7-2; TRBD2 matches 16 bases. Trimming cost V 5 bases and J 3 bases; bases outside gene matches: 7. The CDR3 has 17 amino acids. Per germline, CDR1 SGHTA and CDR2 FQGNSA. In nucleotides, the CDR3 is TGTGCCAGCAGCCCCGGGACTAGCGGGGGGGCGAACTACGAGCAGTACTTC. It encodes CASSPGTSGGANYEQYF.

This clonotype was seen more than once but under ten times. This chain links TRBV29-1 with TRBJ2-4; D not certain. The CDR3 contains 18 residues. Trimming took off 4 bases at V and 1 base at J, with 23 bases between the two ends. Looked up from germline, CDR1 is SQVTM and CDR2 is ANQGSEA. CDR3 nucleotides: TGCAGCGTTGTTCGAGGAGAGGTTCGCGTGACGGCCAAAAACATTCAGTACTTC. Encoded protein: CSVVRGEVRVTAKNIQYF.